This passage covers 30 T cell receptor beta chains from one sample sequenced in a study of T-cell reconstitution after alpha-beta-depleted transplantation in children. Preparation of the TCRbeta library was carried out with unique molecular identifiers. MiXCR was run by TCRdb on the PCR reads, yielding one entry per CDR3 protein. This table has a few hundred thousand distinct CDR3 sequences, 10% to 15% appearing once. Source: PBMCs, taken from the stem cell graft. The source of these receptors is a human donor who donated a stem cell graft to a child with Fanconi anemia.

The rearrangement joins TRBV10-3 to TRBJ1-4; TRBD1 is a possible D gene (6 bases). The germline V gene encodes CDR1 ENHRY and CDR2 SYGVKD. CDR3 length equals 13 residues. Trimming left V 7 bases short and J 8 bases short, with 14 bases between. The CDR3 is CAIKGDIGEKLFF. CDR3 nucleotides: TGTGCCATCAAGGGGGACATAGGAGAAAAACTGTTTTTT.

In its sample, this clonotype was seen a few times. The rearrangement joins TRBV7-8 to TRBJ1-1; 8 positions match TRBD1. CDR1 is SGHVS and CDR2 is FQNEAQ in the germline V gene. With V trimmed by 1 base and J by 8 bases, 9 bases remained unmatched. The CDR3 loop spans 15 amino acids. CDR3 sequence: CASSLVTQGAREAFF. The CDR3 coding sequence is TGTGCCAGCAGCTTAGTAACTCAGGGGGCAAGGGAAGCTTTCTTT. Drawing the rest from reference TRBV7-8 and TRBJ1-1, the complete variable domain is GAGVSQSPRYKVAKRGQDVALRCDPISGHVSLFWYQQALGQGPEFLTYFQNEAQLDKSGLPSDRFFAERPEGSVSTLKIQRTQQEDSAVYLCASSLVTQGAREAFFGQGTRLTVV.

A remark on this clonotype: Relative to the germline gene, one junction end is altered; a read error may explain this. The genes are TRBV5-4 and TRBJ2-1, with D perhaps matching TRBD1 (6 bases). This CDR3 comprises 15 residues. The V gene's germline CDR1 is SGHNT and CDR2 YYREEE (reference sequence). The DNA of the CDR3 is TGTGCCAGCAGGTTGGACAGCAGCTCCTACAATGAGCAGTTCTTC. This codes for CASRLDSSSYNEQFF.

The chain carries TRBV29-1 and TRBJ1-1; a weak D match, TRBD1 (6 bases). Trimming pared 7 bases from V and 0 bases from J, leaving 9 bases between. This CDR3 region has 12 residues. Germline V gene sequence: CDR1 SQVTM, CDR2 ANQGSEA. CDR3 nucleotides: TGCAGCGCGCGGACAGTGAACACTGAAGCTTTCTTT. Its translation: CSARTVNTEAFF.

This clonotype has at least ten counts. The chain carries TRBV5-6 and TRBJ2-7, with D possibly TRBD1 on 5 matching bases. Deletions cut 2 bases from V and 7 bases from J, with 16 bases between. In germline, CDR1 is SGHDT, CDR2 YYEEEE. The CDR3 runs to 14 residues. The CDR3 reads CASSLAPTGQEQYF. CDR3 sequence (DNA): TGTGCCAGCAGCTTAGCCCCAACAGGCCAAGAGCAGTACTTC. Full variable domain (missing parts from reference TRBV5-6 and TRBJ2-7): DAGVTQSPTHLIKTRGQQVTLRCSPKSGHDTVSWYQQALGQGPQFIFQYYEEEERQRGNFPDRFSGHQFPNYSSELNVNALLLGDSALYLCASSLAPTGQEQYFGPGTRLTVT.

Many counts were recorded for this clonotype. CDR3 coding DNA: TGTGCCAGCAGCTTGTCCAGCTATGGCTACACCTTC. The encoded protein is CASSLSSYGYTF. The V gene is TRBV5-6, the J gene TRBJ1-2; no definite D call. Germline V gene sequence: CDR1 SGHDT, CDR2 YYEEEE. This CDR3 spans 12 amino acids. V was shortened by 1 base and J by 4 bases, with 5 bases between the two germline ends.

This clonotype was seen just once. Here the CDR3 reads CSVEHEKRGYTF. Here the CDR3 DNA reads TGCAGCGTAGAACATGAAAAGCGGGGCTACACCTTC. The chain is built from TRBV29-1 and TRBJ1-2, with no clear D. CDR3 length equals 12 residues. Germline loops: CDR1 SQVTM, CDR2 ANQGSEA. Trimming pared 6 bases from V and 8 bases from J, leaving 16 bases between.

This clonotype has only a few counts. The chain couples TRBV12-3 or TRBV12-4 to TRBJ1-1, with unresolved D. V dropped 6 bases and J dropped 6 bases, with 14 bases sitting between them. There are 13 residues in the CDR3. CDR3 sequence: CASSRVGGPEAFF. In DNA form, the CDR3 reads TGTGCCAGCAGCCGGGTGGGAGGTCCTGAAGCTTTCTTT.

Only a few counts were recorded for this clonotype. This chain connects TRBV20-1 to TRBJ2-1; 11 bases agree with TRBD2. The CDR3 is made up of 14 amino acids. With 6 bases clipped from V and 5 bases from J, the junction kept 6 bases outside the gene matches. The germline V gene has CDR1 DFQATT and CDR2 SNEGSKA (reference sequence). The CDR3 DNA follows: TGCAGTGCACATCTAGCGGGGGGAAACAATGAGCAGTTCTTC. Translated: CSAHLAGGNNEQFF.

This clonotype has ten or more counts. The chain carries TRBV29-1 and TRBJ2-1, with 9 bases that match TRBD1. This CDR3 region has 13 residues. V gave up 8 bases and J gave up 6 bases; unmatched junction bases: 8. Germline V gives CDR1 SQVTM, CDR2 ANQGSEA. The CDR3 loop is CSSGTGFSNEQFF. CDR3 DNA: TGCAGCTCCGGGACAGGGTTTAGCAATGAGCAGTTCTTC.

This clonotype has just a few counts. This chain joins TRBV6-1 and TRBJ1-6, with 7 bases aligning to TRBD1. The CDR3 sequence is 14 residues long. CDR1 is MNHNS, CDR2 SASEGT, per germline. V lost 6 bases to trimming and J lost 5 bases; unmatched junction nucleotides: 4. CDR3 sequence (DNA): TGTGCCAGCAGCGCCGGGACAGATAATTCACCCCTCCACTTT. Translation: CASSAGTDNSPLHF.

This clonotype was seen at least ten times. J is TRBJ1-1 and V is TRBV6-5, with D perhaps matching TRBD1 (5 bases). The CDR3 has 15 amino acids. The germline gives CDR1 MNHEY, CDR2 SVGAGI. V lost 2 bases and J 1 base, leaving 11 bases between the germline ends. CDR3 protein: CASSYGVGENTEAFF. DNA of the CDR3: TGTGCCAGCAGTTACGGGGTGGGGGAGAACACTGAAGCTTTCTTT.

The gene calls are TRBV7-2 and TRBJ2-4; TRBD1 matches at 7 bases. V dropped 1 base and J dropped 2; count of bases not matched to a gene: 5. This CDR3 is built from 16 residues. Germline V CDR1 and CDR2: SGHTA, FQGNSA. CDR3 nucleotides: TGTGCCAGCAGCTTAGTTCCGACAGGGACCAAAAACATTCAGTACTTC. The encoded protein is CASSLVPTGTKNIQYF.

This clonotype was found a few times. The rearrangement uses TRBV6-2 or TRBV6-3 and TRBJ2-4; D might be TRBD2 (6 bases). This CDR3 is built from 15 residues. The germline V gene has CDR1 MNHEY and CDR2 SVGEGT. V dropped 3 bases and J dropped 4 bases, with 13 bases sitting between them. In DNA, the CDR3 is TGTGCCAGCAGTTATCCGTGGGGGGAGAAAAACATTCAGTACTTC. Protein sequence: CASSYPWGEKNIQYF.

This chain links TRBV5-5 with TRBJ1-4; TRBD1 aligns across 7 bases. There are 15 residues in the CDR3. After removal of 0 bases from V and 8 bases from J, the junction contained 7 bases not matched to a gene. CDR1 is SGHKS and CDR2 is YYEKEE in the germline V gene (reference sequence). For the CDR3, the DNA is TGTGCCAGCAGCTTGGAGACAGGGTGGAACGAAAAACTGTTTTTT. It codes for CASSLETGWNEKLFF.

Details on this clonotype: This could be a read error, since a much larger clone is one nucleotide away. This chain links TRBV20-1 with TRBJ1-4; D may be TRBD1 (5 bases). CDR3 length: 15 amino acids. Per germline, CDR1 DFQATT and CDR2 SNEGSKA (reference sequence). DNA for the CDR3: TGCAGTGCCACGCCGGGGAGGGGATTTAATGAAATACTGTTTTTT. Residues: CSATPGRGFNEILFF.

The chain links TRBV27 to TRBJ2-2; no clear D. Germline V lookup: CDR1 MNHEY, CDR2 SMNVEV (reference sequence). The CDR3 totals 14 residues. Deletions cut 0 bases from V and 7 bases from J, with 9 bases between. CDR3 nucleotides: TGTGCCAGCAGTTTATCCCCCAACGGCGGGGAGCTGTTTTTT. Encoded protein: CASSLSPNGGELFF.

The V and J genes are TRBV6-2 or TRBV6-3 and TRBJ2-3; 12 bases line up with TRBD2. The CDR3 has 16 residues. Germline V lookup: CDR1 MNHEY, CDR2 SVGEGT. Trimming removed 7 bases from V and 2 bases from J; junction bases left unmatched: 7. The CDR3 loop is CASTRTSGDFTDTQYF. The DNA for the CDR3 is TGTGCCAGCACCCGGACTAGCGGGGACTTCACAGATACGCAGTATTTT.

This chain connects TRBV7-6 to TRBJ2-1, with TRBD2 identical over 10 bases. The V and J ends lost 1 base and 0 bases, in that order; junction bases with no gene match: 18. The V gene's germline CDR1 is SGHVS and CDR2 FNYEAQ. This CDR3 is 22 amino acids long. CDR3 nucleotide sequence: TGTGCCAGCAGCTTAGAAATTGTGGCTCGGGGGAGACTAGCGGGCTCCTACAATGAGCAGTTCTTC. This codes for CASSLEIVARGRLAGSYNEQFF.

This clonotype was observed a handful of times. The rearrangement links TRBV2 to TRBJ1-5, with TRBD1 as a possible D gene (6 bases). Trimming shortened V by 5 bases and J by 0 bases, and 8 bases separated the two germline ends. CDR1 SNHLY and CDR2 FYNNEI come from the germline V gene. The CDR3 has 14 amino acids. CDR3 nucleotides: TGTGCCAGCAGTAAGGACAGTAGCAATCAGCCCCAGCATTTT. This translates into CASSKDSSNQPQHF.

This clonotype was picked up many times. The chain links TRBV7-9 to TRBJ2-7, with 7 bases lining up with TRBD1. The CDR3 is 15 amino acids. Germline V CDR1 and CDR2: SEHNR, FQNEAQ (reference sequence). Trimming removed 4 bases from V and 7 bases from J; junction bases left unmatched: 13. This CDR3 reads CASSSFRDSYSEQYV. CDR3 nucleotides: TGTGCCAGCAGCTCCTTCCGGGACAGCTACTCGGAGCAGTACGTC.

DNA of the CDR3: TGTGCCAGCAGCGTAGGGACTAGCGGGGTGGGGTTCTACAATGAGCAGTTCTTC. The encoded protein is CASSVGTSGVGFYNEQFF. The V call is TRBV9, the J call TRBJ2-1, with 12 bases aligning to TRBD2. This CDR3 comprises 18 residues. The V and J ends lost 0 bases and 3 bases, in that order; junction bases with no gene match: 7. The germline gives CDR1 SGDLS, CDR2 YYNGEE.

This rearrangement joins TRBV5-1 to TRBJ1-1; 8 bases align to TRBD1. The CDR3 runs to 14 residues. From germline, CDR1 is SGHRS and CDR2 YFSETQ. V trimming: 7 bases; J trimming: 4 bases; junction bases outside the gene matches: 9. CDR3 DNA: TGCGCCAGCGCCGCACAGGGGGGAGGCACTGAAGCTTTCTTT. Translating gives CASAAQGGGTEAFF.

Details on this clonotype: A clone one base away is much larger, so this may be a read error. The V call is TRBV28, the J call TRBJ1-5, with a weak D call TRBD1 (5 bases). This CDR3 contains 14 residues. V was pared by 8 bases and J by 5 bases, with 16 bases between. Germline-derived CDR1 and CDR2 are MDHEN and SYDVKM. DNA for the CDR3: TGTGCCAGCGGCGGGACTGGCTCTCATCAGCCCCAGCATTTT. The encoded protein is CASGGTGSHQPQHF.

This clonotype was counted a few times. The chain links TRBV27 to TRBJ2-3; no firm D call. V was pared by 2 bases and J by 2 bases, with 14 bases between. CDR3 length: 16 amino acids. The germline V gene encodes CDR1 MNHEY and CDR2 SMNVEV (reference sequence). The CDR3 region has the DNA TGTGCCAGCAGTTTACTTGGCAGAAACCCCACAGATACGCAGTATTTT. Translation gives CASSLLGRNPTDTQYF.

This clonotype was seen a few times. The chain joins TRBV25-1 to TRBJ2-5; unclear D gene. The CDR3 consists of 12 residues. Germline loops: CDR1 MGHDK, CDR2 SYGVNS. V was clipped by 4 bases and J by 5 bases, with 8 bases between them. Here the CDR3 reads CASSASDETQYF. The CDR3 coding sequence is TGTGCCAGCAGTGCTTCAGACGAGACCCAGTACTTC.

At least ten counts were recorded for this clonotype. V usage is TRBV29-1 and J usage is TRBJ2-5; 7 positions match TRBD2. Germline lookup yields CDR1 SQVTM and CDR2 ANQGSEA. This CDR3 is built from 12 residues. Written as DNA, the CDR3 is TGCGCTAGCCGGGGGGTGCAAGAGACCCAGTACTTC. Translation: CASRGVQETQYF.

This clonotype was found a few times. The chain employs TRBV5-1 and TRBJ2-6; D is uncertain. Germline V gene lookup returns CDR1 SGHRS and CDR2 YFSETQ. The V end lost 4 bases, the J end lost 0 bases, and 8 bases lay between the germline ends. The CDR3 has 15 amino acids. As DNA, the CDR3 is TGCGCCAGCAGCCCGTTCAACTCTGGGGCCAACGTCCTGACTTTC. Residues: CASSPFNSGANVLTF. The full variable domain, with the rest looked up from reference TRBV5-1 and TRBJ2-6, is KAGVTQTPRYLIKTRGQQVTLSCSPISGHRSVSWYQQTPGQGLQFLFEYFSETQRNKGNFPGRFSGRQFSNSRSEMNVSTLELGDSALYLCASSPFNSGANVLTFGAGSRLTVL.

This clonotype appeared a few times. The chain links TRBV6-5 to TRBJ2-5; 11 bases align to TRBD2. The trim removed 0 bases at V and 7 bases at J, leaving 1 base unmatched. Germline CDR1 MNHEY, CDR2 SVGAGI. The CDR3 extends over 14 amino acids. In DNA form, the CDR3 reads TGTGCCAGCAGTTACTCGACTAGCGGGGCGACCCAGTACTTC. Encoded protein: CASSYSTSGATQYF.

The V gene is TRBV5-1, the J gene TRBJ2-3; D possibly corresponds to TRBD2 (6 bases). This CDR3 spans 16 amino acids. Per germline, CDR1 SGHRS and CDR2 YFSETQ. The V gene lost 1 base and the J gene lost 1 base, with 13 bases spanning the gap. CDR3 bases: TGCGCCAGCAGCTTGTTAGGAGGGCAGGGCACAGATACGCAGTATTTT. Protein sequence: CASSLLGGQGTDTQYF.